This T cell receptor beta chain is drawn from a study of beta chain features in type 1 diabetes. Overall study: All samples yielded around 98 million examined sorted cells. Broader study findings: VDJ junctions from patients with type 1 diabetes contained fewer insertions and more deletions. Naive, central memory and Treg TCRB repertoires appeared more alike in patients than in healthy donors. Type 1 diabetes patients showed a moderate but significant shortening of TCRB CDR3s in all four CD4+ subsets.

On average, the one heparinised blood draw given by each donor was around 110 mL. As concerns this clone: Its antigen is as yet unknown. Other DNA sequences from this sample encode an identical CDR3 as well.

Expressed TCRB transcripts got sequenced, as all isolated RNA was reverse transcribed. Profiled with immunoSEQ multiplex PCR; TCRdb holds only in-frame clones, not every one. Among about 170,000 clones, 6% to 9% were seen once, and the ten largest hold approximately 0.54%. Trimming removed 3 bases from V and 4 bases from J; junction bases left unmatched: 4. The CDR3 is made up of 14 amino acids. CDR1 is SEHNR and CDR2 is FQNEAQ in the germline V gene (reference sequence). Sequenced input: central memory CD4+ T cells from blood. This TCR came from a man in his late teens or twenties with type 1 diabetes. J is TRBJ2-3 and V is TRBV7-9, with 7 bases identical to TRBD1. CDR3 in amino acids: CASSFRQGADTQYF. In DNA form, the CDR3 reads TGTGCCAGCAGCTTCCGACAGGGCGCAGATACGCAGTATTTT. The full variable domain, its missing parts supplied by reference TRBV7-9 and TRBJ2-3, is DTGVSQNPRHKITKRGQNVTFRCDPISEHNRLYWYRQTLGQGPEFLTYFQNEAQLEKSRLLSDRFSAERPKGSFSTLEIQRTEQGDSAMYLCASSFRQGADTQYFGPGTRLTVL.